This T cell receptor beta chain stems from a study of technical replicates of blood from a handful of donors. Some clones are missing from TCRdb's copy, which holds only in-frame ones; the method was immunoSEQ multiplex PCR. Of about 84,000 clones in the sample, roughly 90% were seen once. The CDR3 runs 18 residues. In germline, CDR1 is MGHRA, CDR2 YSYEKL. Trimming took 5 bases from V and 0 from J, leaving 20 bases between them. The source of this sequence is a human donor in good health. Sequencing used T cells isolated from PBMCs. The genes are TRBV4-1 and TRBJ2-1; D possibly corresponds to TRBD2 (6 bases). The CDR3 nucleotides are TGCGCCAGCAGCGCCCGGGGGTTAAAGGGGATCTCCTACAATGAGCAGTTCTTC. Translated: CASSARGLKGISYNEQFF.